Listed here are 20 T cell receptor beta chains from one sample, sequenced in a study of OX40 agonist ivuxolimab in advanced cancers. Receptors were amplified or captured by the immunoSEQ multiplex PCR assay. TCRdb took over this immuneACCESS table, retaining in-frame rearrangements with V and J assigned. Such tables are incomplete; in checked studies, under half of the missing clones stem from an unresolved V gene, and the remainder is unexplained. The sample has about 59,000 clones on record, over 75% of them singletons. The ten largest make up about 5% of the sample. Sequences were derived from CD4+ or CD8+ T cells sorted from blood, sampled in a trial of the OX40 agonist ivuxolimab. The receptor source for this set is an adult with an advanced solid tumor such as melanoma, head and neck, liver or kidney cancer.

The V call is TRBV20-1, the J call TRBJ2-5; D unclear. Between the trimmed V and J ends, which lost 0 bases and 5 bases, there was a span of 4 bases. The germline V gene has CDR1 DFQATT and CDR2 SNEGSKA (reference sequence). The CDR3 is 11 residues long. The CDR3 loop reads CSARDGETQYF. The DNA of the CDR3 is TGCAGTGCTAGAGATGGGGAGACCCAGTACTTC.

In nucleotides, the CDR3 is TGTGCCAGCAGCCTCTACGGGATCGTAAGCGAGCAGTACTTC. The encoded protein is CASSLYGIVSEQYF. The chain links TRBV7-2 to TRBJ2-7; tentative D call: TRBD2 (5 bases). The germline CDR1 and CDR2 sequences are SGHTA and FQGNSA. V was shortened by 5 bases and J by 6 bases, with 17 bases between the two germline ends. CDR3 length equals 14 residues.

The chain combines TRBV28 with TRBJ1-6; D uncertain. Per germline, CDR1 MDHEN and CDR2 SYDVKM. The CDR3 consists of 17 residues. Trimming shortened V by 5 bases and J by 0 bases, and 14 bases separated the two germline ends. This chain's CDR3 is CASSPWTLSSYNSPLHF. CDR3 bases: TGTGCCAGCAGTCCCTGGACTTTAAGCTCCTATAATTCACCCCTCCACTTT.

The chain combines TRBV6-5 with TRBJ1-5; D unclear. V was cut by 0 bases and J by 7 bases, with 10 bases left in between. Per the germline V gene, CDR1 is MNHEY and CDR2 is SVGAGI. The CDR3 sequence is 14 residues long. DNA of the CDR3: TGTGCCAGCAGTTACTCGAACGGGGAACAGCCCCAGCATTTT. Its protein product is CASSYSNGEQPQHF.

V usage is TRBV14 and J usage is TRBJ2-7; the D is unclear. V was cut by 2 bases and J by 7 bases, with 12 bases left in between. The germline V gene encodes CDR1 SGHDN and CDR2 FVKESK. The CDR3 contains 13 residues. CDR3 coding DNA: TGTGCCAGCAGCCAATCACCCCCTATTGAGCAGTACTTC. It specifies CASSQSPPIEQYF.

V usage is TRBV19 and J usage is TRBJ1-1; D unresolved. The CDR3 totals 17 residues. Germline loops: CDR1 LNHDA, CDR2 SQIVND (reference sequence). The V end was cut by 0 bases, the J end by 1 base, with 15 bases between. The CDR3, as DNA: TGTGCCAGTAGTATAGAAGAGGTCCCGCAGAGGAACACTGAAGCTTTCTTT. Translated: CASSIEEVPQRNTEAFF.

This chain links TRBV25-1 with TRBJ2-7; D unclear. The CDR3 is made up of 12 amino acids. Germline lookup yields CDR1 MGHDK and CDR2 SYGVNS. Trimming left V 4 bases short and J 7 bases short, with 11 bases between. The CDR3 DNA reads TGTGCCAGCAGTGTAGGACGTGTGGAGCAGTACTTC. Amino acid sequence: CASSVGRVEQYF.

V gene TRBV6-6 combines with J gene TRBJ2-5; a possible D gene is TRBD2 (5 bases). CDR3 length: 13 amino acids. V shed 5 bases and J shed 5 bases, with 12 bases lying between them. CDR1 MNHNY and CDR2 SVGAGI come from the germline V gene (reference sequence). CDR3 region: CASSGGFRETQYF. CDR3 sequence (DNA): TGTGCCAGCAGTGGAGGTTTTCGGGAGACCCAGTACTTC.

The rearrangement joins TRBV10-3 to TRBJ2-6; D gene ambiguous. The CDR3 contains 15 residues. Looked up from germline, CDR1 is ENHRY and CDR2 is SYGVKD. V lost 0 bases to trimming and J lost 2 bases, with 5 bases between them. CDR3 sequence: CAISESGAGANVLTF. CDR3 bases: TGTGCCATCAGTGAGTCTGGGGCTGGGGCCAACGTCCTGACTTTC.

The V call is TRBV2, the J call TRBJ2-5; 9 bases are a match to TRBD1. The germline CDR1 and CDR2 sequences are SNHLY and FYNNEI. The CDR3 has 15 residues. With 6 bases clipped from V and 7 bases from J, the junction kept 12 bases outside the gene matches. CDR3 coding DNA: TGTGCCAGCAGCCCCAGAGGGGGACAGGGTGGGACCCAGTACTTC. Protein sequence: CASSPRGGQGGTQYF.

V usage is TRBV4-1 and J usage is TRBJ2-7, with D maybe TRBD2 (5 bases). Judging by the DNA end, TRBJ2-1 fits better; the J call may be wrong. The CDR3 runs to 16 residues. Germline values: CDR1 MGHRA, CDR2 YSYEKL. The CDR3 region is CASSDPGVSRYNEQFF. As DNA, the CDR3 is TGCGCCAGCTCCGATCCCGGGGTATCCCGCTACAATGAGCAGTTCTTC.

The CDR3 spells CASSSASGTPPYEQYF. As DNA, the CDR3 is TGTGCCAGCAGCTCGGCCTCCGGGACACCACCCTACGAGCAGTACTTC. V and J are TRBV13 and TRBJ2-7; TRBD1 might be the D (6 bases). CDR1 PRHDT and CDR2 FYEKMQ come from the germline V gene (reference sequence). The CDR3 covers 16 residues. V lost 4 bases to trimming and J lost 2 bases, with 18 bases between them.

This clone was detected only once. The V gene is TRBV5-1, the J gene TRBJ2-1; D is perhaps TRBD1 (6 bases). CDR3 length: 14 residues. V was trimmed by 4 bases and J by 4 bases, leaving 12 bases between them. Germline assignment: CDR1 SGHRS and CDR2 YFSETQ. The CDR3 bases are TGCGCCAGCAGCGGCGACAGGCATTACAATGAGCAGTTCTTC. This encodes CASSGDRHYNEQFF.

The rearrangement uses TRBV11-2 and TRBJ2-7; 7 positions agree with TRBD1. The germline V gene encodes CDR1 SGHAT and CDR2 FQNNGV. V lost 5 bases and J lost 7; bases outside the gene matches: 11. The CDR3 is made up of 14 amino acids. CDR3 nucleotide sequence: TGTGCCAGCAGCCCGGGACAGACGAGAAGGGAGCAGTACTTC. It translates to CASSPGQTRREQYF.

This chain joins TRBV7-9 and TRBJ2-4, with D uncertain. V dropped 5 bases and J dropped 2 bases, with 7 bases sitting between them. The CDR3 has 13 amino acids. Germline assignment: CDR1 SEHNR and CDR2 FQNEAQ (reference sequence). This chain's CDR3 is CASSHGSKNIQYF. The CDR3 DNA reads TGTGCCAGCAGCCACGGTTCCAAAAACATTCAGTACTTC.

The J gene is TRBJ2-3, the V gene TRBV6-6; the D gene is possibly TRBD1 (6 bases). CDR3 length: 13 residues. Germline V lookup: CDR1 MNHNY, CDR2 SVGAGI (reference sequence). The V end lost 5 bases, the J end lost 3 bases, and 9 bases lay between the germline ends. The CDR3 coding sequence is TGTGCCAGCAGTGTCACAGGGACAGATACGCAGTATTTT. Its protein product is CASSVTGTDTQYF.

The V gene is TRBV29-1, the J gene TRBJ2-1; 9 bases are a match to TRBD1. This CDR3 spans 18 amino acids. Germline CDR1 reads SQVTM; CDR2 reads ANQGSEA. Losses at the gene ends were 4 bases for V and 4 bases for J; bases not matched to a gene: 17. The CDR3 reads CSVATGQGYRVGYNEQFF. In nucleotides, the CDR3 is TGCAGCGTTGCTACGGGACAGGGTTATCGGGTGGGTTACAATGAGCAGTTCTTC.

The rearrangement links TRBV9 to TRBJ2-5; the match to TRBD1 covers 7 bases. The CDR3 spans 17 residues. The germline V gene has CDR1 SGDLS and CDR2 YYNGEE. Trimming cost V 0 bases and J 5 bases; bases outside gene matches: 13. As DNA, the CDR3 is TGTGCCAGCAGCGTAGGAGCGAGTCAGGGGGTGGGGGAGACCCAGTACTTC. Its protein product is CASSVGASQGVGETQYF.

The CDR3 nucleotides are TGTGCCAGCAGCTCACCGGGCCTGAACACTGAAGCTTTCTTT. This translates into CASSSPGLNTEAFF. J is TRBJ1-1 and V is TRBV5-8; D is unresolved. The CDR3 runs to 14 residues. Germline lookup yields CDR1 SGHTS and CDR2 YDEGEE. V gave up 3 bases and J gave up 0 bases, with 9 bases separating them.

This sequence joins TRBV5-1 and TRBJ2-5, with 8 nucleotides matching TRBD1. In germline, CDR1 is SGHRS, CDR2 YFSETQ. Unmatched junction bases numbered 6, after V lost 0 bases and J lost 2 bases. This CDR3 is built from 16 residues. CDR3 protein: CASSLEARGRQETQYF. CDR3 nucleotides: TGCGCCAGCAGCTTGGAGGCCAGGGGGCGTCAAGAGACCCAGTACTTC.